This T cell receptor beta chain was obtained from a study of blood T cell repertoires in COVID-19. Across the study: The study drew acute and convalescent COVID-19 samples from the United States, Italy and Spain. The cDNA or gDNA used as material had been derived from T cells, B-cell-depleted T cells, or PBMCs.

The method was immunoSEQ multiplex PCR; TCRdb's version includes in-frame clones alone and lacks a portion of them. The data hold around 400,000 clones, with roughly 90% observed a single time. This CDR3 has 19 amino acids. The chain employs TRBV21-1 and TRBJ2-7; the table assigns TRBD1, which was not confirmed against the DNA. TRBV21-1 is an annotated pseudogene. This sequence was found in a woman younger than 35 who had been exposed to COVID-19. What was sequenced was PBMCs or T cells enriched from blood (not recorded which). The CDR3 here is CASSKLSQGARLRLLEQYF. DNA of the CDR3: TGTGCCAGCAGCAAACTATCACAGGGGGCCCGACTCAGGCTTCTCGAGCAGTACTTC.